These T cell receptor beta chains were read from a single sample in a study of shared clonotypes between healthy human individuals. TCRdb's copy holds only in-frame clones and misses some; the assay was immunoSEQ multiplex PCR. The sample lists around 610,000 clones; 95% to 96% were seen once. What was sequenced was naive CD8+ T cells sorted from blood. The receptor source for this set is a woman in her 30s in good health. CDR3s include the opening cysteine and the closing phenylalanine or tryptophan. Each record gives: V gene, clone size, D gene, J gene, CDR3 protein, CDR3 DNA. D genes are given only for firm matches. Size is stated for part of the rows, as once, few or many counts, or as a class when the clone is expanded.

>TRBV19|NA|TRBD1|TRBJ1-2
CASSRDREEIFYGYTF
TGTGCCAGTAGCCGGGACAGGGAAGAAATCTTCTATGGCTACACCTTC
>TRBV6-1|NA|NA|TRBJ1-2
CASSEWQALAYTF
TGTGCCAGCAGTGAATGGCAGGCCCTGGCCTACACCTTC
>TRBV28|NA|TRBD2|TRBJ2-7
CASMGRVSYEQYF
TGTGCCAGCATGGGGAGGGTCTCGTACGAGCAGTACTTC
>TRBV2|NA|TRBD2|TRBJ2-1
CASSETGGVSNEQFF
TGTGCCAGCAGTGAAACGGGAGGGGTGAGTAATGAGCAGTTCTTC
>TRBV19|NA|TRBD1|TRBJ2-1
CASSPRTGEHNEQFF
TGTGCCAGTAGTCCAAGGACAGGGGAACACAATGAGCAGTTCTTC
>TRBV2|NA|TRBD2|TRBJ2-1
CASSESRGTSLAEQFF
TGTGCCAGCAGTGAATCGAGGGGGACTAGCTTGGCTGAGCAGTTCTTC
>TRBV27|NA|TRBD2|TRBJ2-3
CASSLGLGADTQYF
TGTGCCAGCAGTTTGGGACTAGGTGCAGATACGCAGTATTTT
>TRBV6-5|NA|NA|TRBJ2-1
CASRGTALDEQFF
TGTGCCAGCCGGGGAACTGCCTTGGATGAGCAGTTCTTC
>TRBV5-4|NA|TRBD2|TRBJ2-5
CASSSPGTTISQETQYF
TGTGCCAGCAGCAGTCCCGGGACTACTATAAGCCAAGAGACCCAGTACTTC
>TRBV29-1|once|NA|TRBJ2-7
CSVETAETYEQYF
TGCAGCGTTGAGACAGCTGAAACCTACGAGCAGTACTTC
>TRBV28|NA|TRBD2|TRBJ2-7
CASSLGGLLAGSNEQYF
TGTGCCAGCAGTCTCGGGGGGCTTCTAGCGGGATCGAACGAGCAGTACTTC
>TRBV9|NA|NA|TRBJ1-1
CASSGGGNMNTEAFF
TGTGCCAGCAGCGGAGGGGGAAACATGAACACTGAAGCTTTCTTT
>TRBV7-8|NA|NA|TRBJ1-3
CASILGPSGNTIYF
TGTGCCAGCATCCTAGGACCCTCTGGAAACACCATATATTTT
>TRBV6-5|NA|NA|TRBJ2-7
CASSWREANYEQYF
TGTGCCAGTTCTTGGAGGGAGGCCAACTACGAGCAGTACTTC
>TRBV19|NA|TRBD2|TRBJ2-7
CATKAGTNGEQYF
TGTGCCACTAAAGCGGGAACTAACGGCGAGCAGTACTTC
>TRBV2|NA|NA|TRBJ2-7
CASSQDTLVDYEQYF
TGTGCCAGCAGCCAGGACACCCTTGTAGACTACGAGCAGTACTTC
>TRBV2|NA|TRBD2|TRBJ2-7
CASRPLAGVQYF
TGTGCCAGCAGGCCCTTAGCGGGAGTTCAGTACTTC
>TRBV7-9|NA|NA|TRBJ1-1
CASSFNLEAFF
TGTGCCAGCAGTTTCAACCTAGAAGCTTTCTTT
>TRBV2|NA|TRBD2|TRBJ2-7
CASTASGRNEQYF
TGTGCCAGCACGGCTAGCGGGAGGAACGAGCAGTACTTC
>TRBV7-6|NA|TRBD1|TRBJ2-1
CASSWEWDSYNEQFF
TGTGCCAGCAGCTGGGAGTGGGACAGCTACAATGAGCAGTTCTTC
>TRBV29-1|NA|NA|TRBJ2-1
CSVELVGDEQFF
TGCAGCGTTGAACTGGTAGGGGATGAGCAGTTCTTC
>TRBV6-5|once|NA|TRBJ2-4
CASNDGVTKNIQYF
TGTGCCAGCAACGACGGGGTAACCAAAAACATTCAGTACTTC
>TRBV27|NA|TRBD2|TRBJ2-5
CASSRGLAGETQYF
TGTGCCAGCAGTCGTGGACTAGCAGGGGAGACCCAGTACTTC
>TRBV6-5|NA|NA|TRBJ2-1
CASSTGTSGAEQFF
TGTGCCAGCAGTACAGGGACTTCGGGGGCTGAGCAGTTCTTC
>TRBV13|NA|NA|TRBJ1-2
CASSFLGANYGYTF
TGTGCCAGCAGCTTTCTAGGGGCTAACTATGGCTACACCTTC
>TRBV2|once|TRBD1|TRBJ1-5
CASSGGFWTGEVNQPQHF
TGTGCCAGCAGTGGTGGCTTTTGGACAGGGGAGGTCAATCAGCCCCAGCATTTT
>TRBV27|NA|NA|TRBJ2-7
CASQGLDSYEQYF
TGTGCCAGCCAAGGGCTGGACTCCTACGAGCAGTACTTC
>TRBV4-1|NA|NA|TRBJ1-6
CASSQGPFSPLHF
TGCGCCAGCAGCCAGGGACCATTTTCACCCCTCCACTTT
>TRBV28|NA|NA|TRBJ2-3
CASSFDSTDTQYF
TGTGCCAGCAGTTTCGACAGCACAGATACGCAGTATTTT
>TRBV7-9|NA|NA|TRBJ2-3
CASSLARVRTDTQYF
TGTGCCAGCAGCTTAGCACGGGTCCGAACAGATACGCAGTATTTT
>TRBV27|NA|TRBD1|TRBJ1-2
CASSLAGQGLTGYTF
TGTGCCAGCAGTTTAGCCGGACAGGGTTTAACGGGCTACACCTTC
>TRBV6-1|NA|TRBD2|TRBJ2-1
CASSEVPSGRTSYNEQFF
TGTGCCAGCAGTGAAGTGCCTAGCGGGAGGACGTCCTACAATGAGCAGTTCTTC
>TRBV28|NA|NA|TRBJ2-5
CASSFWRVETQYF
TGTGCCAGCAGTTTCTGGAGGGTCGAGACCCAGTACTTC
>TRBV28|NA|NA|TRBJ2-1
CASSPAAESSYNEQFF
TGTGCCAGCAGTCCAGCAGCGGAGAGCTCCTACAATGAGCAGTTCTTC
>TRBV6-1|once|NA|TRBJ2-1
CASNAGQYNEQFF
TGTGCCAGCAACGCAGGCCAGTACAATGAGCAGTTCTTC
>TRBV13|NA|TRBD2|TRBJ2-7
CASSYTSGLLREQYF
TGTGCCAGCAGCTATACTAGCGGACTTCTACGCGAGCAGTACTTC
>TRBV14|NA|NA|TRBJ2-6
CASSQTGTASGANVLTF
TGTGCCAGCAGCCAAACCGGGACGGCCTCTGGGGCCAACGTCCTGACTTTC
>TRBV30|NA|NA|TRBJ1-5
CAWSGDGNQPQHF
TGTGCCTGGAGTGGGGATGGCAATCAGCCCCAGCATTTT
>TRBV27|NA|NA|TRBJ1-1
CASRQGTEAFF
TGTGCCAGCAGACAGGGCACTGAAGCTTTCTTT
>TRBV15|NA|NA|TRBJ2-6
CATSRLRQNLVSSGANVLTF
TGTGCCACCAGCAGACTTCGACAGAACCTAGTGAGCTCTGGGGCCAACGTCCTGACTTTC
>TRBV6-6|once|NA|TRBJ2-7
CASSYSSPGSYEQYF
TGTGCCAGCAGTTACTCGAGTCCGGGGAGCTACGAGCAGTACTTC
>TRBV30|NA|TRBD1|TRBJ1-2
CAWDRGHGYTF
TGTGCCTGGGACAGGGGTCATGGCTACACCTTC
>TRBV10-2|NA|NA|TRBJ1-2
CASSEVAGMDGYTF
TGCGCCAGCAGTGAAGTCGCCGGGATGGATGGCTACACCTTC
>TRBV27|once|TRBD2|TRBJ2-3
CASTPYGASGTGTDTQYF
TGTGCCAGCACCCCCTATGGGGCTAGCGGTACGGGCACAGATACGCAGTATTTT
>TRBV28|NA|NA|TRBJ1-2
CASSLNPANYGYTF
TGTGCCAGCTCCTTAAATCCCGCTAACTATGGCTACACCTTC
>TRBV28|NA|TRBD1|TRBJ1-5
CASSLSGGGQPQHF
TGTGCCAGCAGTTTATCAGGGGGCGGTCAGCCCCAGCATTTT
>TRBV5-1|NA|NA|TRBJ2-2
CASSFTRQGFDTGELFF
TGCGCCAGCAGCTTTACTCGGCAGGGCTTTGACACCGGGGAGCTGTTTTTT
>TRBV27|NA|TRBD2|TRBJ2-1
CASGAGGAYNEQFF
TGTGCCAGCGGGGCGGGAGGCGCATACAATGAGCAGTTCTTC
>TRBV13|NA|TRBD2|TRBJ2-1
CASSSTSGRDGDEQFF
TGTGCCAGCAGCTCAACTAGCGGGAGGGATGGGGATGAGCAGTTCTTC
>TRBV7-7|NA|NA|TRBJ2-1
CASSPSSYNEQFF
TGTGCCAGCAGCCCCTCAAGCTACAATGAGCAGTTCTTC
>TRBV2|few|NA|TRBJ1-4
CASSEGWGTNEKLFF
TGTGCCAGCAGTGAGGGTTGGGGTACTAATGAAAAACTGTTTTTT
>TRBV14|NA|NA|TRBJ2-3
CASSQVHTDTQYF
TGTGCCAGCAGCCAAGTCCATACAGATACGCAGTATTTT
>TRBV27|NA|NA|TRBJ2-1
CASSLAAAYNEQFF
TGTGCCAGCAGTTTAGCGGCAGCCTACAATGAGCAGTTCTTC
>TRBV4-1|NA|NA|TRBJ1-6
CASSQGEKTPLHF
TGCGCCAGCAGCCAAGGGGAAAAAACACCCCTCCACTTT
>TRBV6-5|NA|NA|TRBJ2-7
CASSPRGMRNEQYF
TGTGCCAGCAGTCCCCGGGGGATGAGGAACGAGCAGTACTTC
>TRBV7-6|NA|NA|TRBJ2-1
CASSLGTPSEQFF
TGTGCCAGCAGCTTGGGAACTCCCTCTGAGCAGTTCTTC
>TRBV6-5|NA|NA|TRBJ2-1
CASGGEGGSYNEQFF
TGTGCCAGCGGTGGGGAGGGGGGCTCCTACAATGAGCAGTTCTTC
>TRBV28|NA|TRBD2|TRBJ2-7
CASGAGLAGGPSEQYF
TGTGCCAGTGGGGCCGGACTAGCGGGAGGGCCCAGCGAGCAGTACTTC